This T cell receptor (beta chain) was identified during a study of T cell clonotyping in hematopoietic cell transplantation (dated by TCRdb to the early 2020s). Background on the whole study: A total of 110 to 150 blood samples were collected in the study from 35 to 45 consecutive transplant recipients and their related donors. Patient recruitment ran from late 2015 to January 2017, and follow-up continued until late 2020 or death.

Study-wide findings and limitations: After transplant, TCR diversity in recipients dropped, and pathologically expanded clonotypes climbed progressively between day 30 and day 180. Recipient repertoires showed only a small fraction of overlap with donor repertoires, and over 95% appeared de novo at the given depth. Broader posttransplant TCR repertoire diversity was predicted by donor and pretransplant recipient Inverse Simpson Index values. Sample size was limited, and cells were not sorted, so CD4 and CD8 repertoire contributions could not be separated.

Regarding this clone: Its recognized antigen is unknown. Base-call qualities are not available, and no considerably larger clone is one nucleotide away.

The immunoSEQ assay, a bias-controlled multiplex PCR using V- and J-specific primers, was used to amplify TCR beta CDR3 regions from genomic DNA. A proprietary barcode and Illumina adapter sequences were added to the CDR3 amplicons in a second PCR step. An Illumina MiSeq instrument was used to sequence the CDR3 libraries. As for the authors' bioinformatics: Export and quality control were done with immunoSEQ Analyzer 3.0, while downstream analyses used R Bioconductor and Immunarch. Only productive rearrangements in the normalized downsampled data set went into calculating the repertoire metrics. Pathologically expanded clonotypes were defined as those larger than 5 templates in the normalized cohort. The Inverse Simpson Index was used to measure repertoire diversity. The non-normalized data set was used for CMV-specificity analyses so that all clonotypes could be captured. Imported from immuneACCESS, the table was reduced by TCRdb to in-frame sequences with V and J called. These copies leave out some clones; in studies compared against another copy, an unresolved V gene accounts for under half, and the cause of the remainder is not known. That table is the source of V, J and clone size, and D and trimming were worked out from the DNA. Counted in this sample were 7,000 to 8,500 clones; about 88% of them appeared once. Roughly 4.4% of the sample belongs to the ten largest clones.

Interpreted using the paper, the time point label stands for: 30 days after allo-HCT. Blood from recipients was drawn roughly 28 days before transplant, then again at days 30, 100 and 180 after transplant. Using Nuclei Lysis Solution, genomic DNA was extracted from unfractionated peripheral blood mononuclear cells that were either fresh or cryopreserved. This sequence originates from a female patient between 50 and 60 years old who had an allogeneic stem cell transplant from an unrelated donor, so the T cells may come from the graft donor. Some clones in this sample may be carry-over from other donors' samples. The sample here was PBMCs, taken 30 days after allogeneic stem cell transplant.

The nucleotide sequence reads as follows: TGTGCCAGCAGCACCGGGACAGGCCAAGAGACCCAGTACTTC. The resulting protein is CASSTGTGQETQYF. The chain is made from TRBV7-7 and TRBJ2-5, with 8 bases in between that match TRBD1. From V the trimming removes 5 bases and from J it removes 1 base, while the gene matches leave 3 bases of the junction unaccounted for. Its CDR3 holds 14 amino acids, cysteine through phenylalanine. Only the CDR3 part of the read is kept: 42 bases, read in frame from the first base. The germline V gene (reference sequence) sets CDR1 to SSHAT and CDR2 to FNYEAQ.